This is a list of T cell receptor beta chains from one sample in a study of human T cells and chemical hapten exposure. One entry per CDR3 protein results from TCRdb running MiXCR on the RACE reads. The data show around 110,000 distinct CDR3 sequences, with approximately 12% seen just once and 1.6% held by the top ten. Sample: whole blood, taken in connection with sensitization to the hapten diphenylcyclopropenone (DPC). The receptors come from a woman between 45 and 60 years old with alopecia areata. Some clones in this sample may be carry-over from other donors' samples. The CDR3 runs from the conserved cysteine through the conserved F or W. Fields, in order: J gene, clone size, D gene, V gene, CDR3 DNA, CDR3 protein. A D gene is named only where the DNA matches it firmly. Not all rows give a size; the values are once, few, many and, for expanded clones, a class.

TRBJ2-5	few	TRBD1	TRBV7-6	TGTGCCAGCAGCAGGGGACAGGGCGATCTAGGAGAGACCCAGTACTTC	CASSRGQGDLGETQYF
TRBJ1-1	-	TRBD1	TRBV28	TGTGCCAGCAGGCTGGGTACCGGGACAGGTAACACTGAAGCTTTCTTT	CASRLGTGTGNTEAFF
TRBJ2-2	-	TRBD2	TRBV5-4	TGTGCCAGCAGCCAACCGGGACTAGCGGGAGGTAGTAACACCGGGGAGCTGTTTTTT	CASSQPGLAGGSNTGELFF
TRBJ2-7	many	-	TRBV28	TGTGCCAGCAAAGTGGACACCTCCTACGAGCAGTACTTC	CASKVDTSYEQYF
TRBJ1-1	few	TRBD1	TRBV28	TGTGCCAGCATCGGGACAGGGGGATTTAGTGAAGCTTTCTTT	CASIGTGGFSEAFF
TRBJ2-3	few	-	TRBV4-1	TGCGCCAGCAGCCAAGTAAGGGGGGGGTCCGATACGCAGTATTTT	CASSQVRGGSDTQYF
TRBJ2-7	many	TRBD1	TRBV18	TGTGCCAGCTCACGTGGACAGGGTTATATGAGCGAGCAGTACTTC	CASSRGQGYMSEQYF
TRBJ1-1	-	-	TRBV27	TGTGCCAGCAGTTTTGTAGGGGGTGGTACTGAAGCTTTCTTT	CASSFVGGGTEAFF
TRBJ2-1	many	-	TRBV12-3/TRBV12-4	TGTGCCAGCAGTTTAGGGTCCTGGCTAGCGAGGCCAAGTGAGCAGTTCTTC	CASSLGSWLARPSEQFF
TRBJ1-4	-	-	TRBV28	TGTGCCAGCACCTCCAGCCCGGGAACTAATGAAAAACTGTTTTTT	CASTSSPGTNEKLFF
TRBJ2-3	few	-	TRBV3-1	TGTGCCAGCAGCCAAGGGCCCCCCGGCCCCGCAGATACGCAGTATTTT	CASSQGPPGPADTQYF
TRBJ2-2	-	TRBD1	TRBV19	TGTGCCAGTAGTGGCCGGGACAGGGGGCTCCGGGCTACCGGGGAGCTGTTTTTT	CASSGRDRGLRATGELFF